Each of the 9 T cell receptor beta chains below was sequenced from the same sample in a study of blood T cells in healthy people across ages. Then a second PCR, running roughly 7 to 11 cycles, was carried out with a sample-barcoded 5' primer and a J-beta primer mix. TCRdb passed the 5' RACE reads through MiXCR, listing each CDR3 protein once. The sample contains about 1,600,000 distinct CDR3 sequences, around 39% of which appear only once. The sample taken for sequencing was blood. The source is a young woman in good health.

This chain joins TRBV10-2 and TRBJ2-4; D may correspond to TRBD1 or TRBD2 (5 bases each). The DNA matches TRBJ2-7 better at its end, which makes the J call doubtful. There are 14 residues in the CDR3. The germline gives CDR1 WSHSY, CDR2 SAAADI. DNA of the CDR3: TGCGCCAGCAGTGAGTCGGGGACCACTTACGAGCAGTACTTC. Protein: CASSESGTTYEQYF.

This clonotype was detected only once. J is TRBJ1-1 and V is TRBV28, with D perhaps matching TRBD1 (6 bases). This CDR3 spans 14 amino acids. Per the germline V gene, CDR1 is MDHEN and CDR2 is SYDVKM. V shed 7 bases and J shed 0 bases, with 12 bases lying between them. CDR3 nucleotides: TGTGCCAGCATTCACCGACAGGTGAACACTGAAGCTTTCTTT. Encoded protein: CASIHRQVNTEAFF.

This clonotype was seen only a few times. The gene calls are TRBV24-1 and TRBJ1-5; TRBD1 matches 7 bases. Trimming cost V 3 bases and J 1 base; bases outside gene matches: 5. Per the germline V gene, CDR1 is KGHDR and CDR2 is SFDVKD. The CDR3 length is 16 residues. Here the CDR3 reads CATSDHRGGSNQPQHF. In DNA form, the CDR3 reads TGTGCCACCAGTGATCACAGGGGAGGAAGCAATCAGCCCCAGCATTTT.

The CDR3 DNA sequence: TGCAGTGCCACTGGAGCCGGCTACGAGCAGTACTTC. This encodes CSATGAGYEQYF. This chain links TRBV20-1 with TRBJ2-7; D not certain. V lost 6 bases and J 3 bases, leaving 12 bases between the germline ends. Germline CDR1 DFQATT, CDR2 SNEGSKA (reference sequence). The CDR3 extends over 12 amino acids.

This clonotype was seen just once. The chain uses TRBV21-1 and TRBJ2-2; the table's TRBD1 call for D was not verified on the DNA. TRBV21-1 is shown as a pseudogene. This CDR3 contains 16 residues. The CDR3 sequence is CASSSRNHRGTGELFF. CDR3 nucleotide sequence: TGTGCCAGCAGCTCTCGAAATCACAGGGGAACCGGGGAGCTGTTTTTT.

Regarding this clonotype: A much larger clone lies one base from this, so it may be a read error. The rearrangement joins TRBV30 to TRBJ2-7; D might be TRBD2 (6 bases). The J call may not be correct, given that the DNA end is closer to TRBJ2-4. The CDR3 has 16 amino acids. Germline CDR1 is GTSNPN and CDR2 is SVGIG (reference sequence). In DNA, the CDR3 is TGTACCTGGAGTGTACTCAGTGGAGGGGATGGCGACATTCAGTACTTC. Translating gives CTWSVLSGGDGDIQYF.

The chain has TRBV11-2 and TRBJ2-5; 7 positions agree with TRBD1. The closer fit of TRBJ2-7 to the DNA end suggests the J call may be wrong. Per germline, CDR1 SGHAT and CDR2 FQNNGV. CDR3 length: 15 amino acids. The CDR3 sequence is CASSLGGQKTYEQYF. The CDR3 nucleotides are TGTGCCAGCAGCTTAGGGGGACAGAAAACCTACGAGCAGTACTTC.

This sequence joins TRBV5-1 and TRBJ2-6; 11 bases fit TRBD1. With V trimmed by 4 bases and J by 1 base, 13 bases remained unmatched. This CDR3 spans 20 amino acids. Germline V gene sequence: CDR1 SGHRS, CDR2 YFSETQ. Here the CDR3 reads CASSPQAWTGGVSGANVLTF. The CDR3 DNA is TGCGCCAGCAGCCCTCAGGCCTGGACAGGGGGCGTTTCTGGGGCCAACGTCCTGACTTTC.

A single count supports this clonotype. The chain couples TRBV7-2 to TRBJ2-3, with 12 bases lining up with TRBD2. Germline loops: CDR1 SGHTA, CDR2 FQGNSA. This CDR3 has 17 amino acids. V shed 4 bases, J shed 1 base, and the junction held 6 bases outside the gene matches. CDR3 coding DNA: TGTGCCAGCAGCTCGGGGGCTAGCGGGAGGGGCACAGATACGCAGTATTTT. The encoded protein is CASSSGASGRGTDTQYF.